Each of the 5 T cell receptor beta chains below was sequenced from the same sample in a study of blood T cell repertoires in COVID-19. Assay: immunoSEQ multiplex PCR; the TCRdb copy retains only in-frame clones and omits some. The sample has around 260,000 clones; approximately 83% are singletons. Material: peripheral blood. The receptors stem from a human donor in a cohort sampled during active COVID-19.

The CDR3 nucleotides read TGTGCCAGCAGCTTAGTACAGGGTTGGGGCGAGCAGTACTTC. Amino acids: CASSLVQGWGEQYF. The chain links TRBV7-9 to TRBJ2-7; D perhaps matches TRBD1 (6 bases). V lost 1 base and J 6 bases, leaving 13 bases between the germline ends. Germline V gene lookup returns CDR1 SEHNR and CDR2 FQNEAQ (reference sequence). This CDR3 spans 14 amino acids.

The rearrangement uses TRBV6-5 and TRBJ2-3; 8 bases agree with TRBD1. Losses at the gene ends were 4 bases for V and 4 bases for J; bases not matched to a gene: 7. Germline assignment: CDR1 MNHEY and CDR2 SVGAGI. CDR3 size: 15 residues. The CDR3 reads CASSSQGARADTQYF. As DNA, the CDR3 is TGTGCCAGCAGTTCTCAGGGGGCTCGGGCAGATACGCAGTATTTT.

V gene TRBV7-3 combines with J gene TRBJ2-7; 11 nucleotides line up with TRBD2. The CDR3 has 17 residues. CDR1 SGHTA and CDR2 FQGTGA come from the germline V gene. Trimming removed 2 bases from V and 2 bases from J; junction bases left unmatched: 8. CDR3: CASSLSGTSGGAYEQYF. Written as DNA, the CDR3 is TGTGCCAGCAGCTTATCTGGAACTAGCGGGGGTGCCTACGAGCAGTACTTC.

The chain is built from TRBV7-8 and TRBJ1-5, with a tentative D call TRBD1 (5 bases). V lost 5 bases and J 1 base, leaving 18 bases between the germline ends. CDR1 and CDR2 (germline): SGHVS, FQNEAQ. The length of the CDR3 is 17 residues. CDR3 DNA: TGTGCCAGCAGCCCAAGGGGTGGGGGGTCCAGCAATCAGCCCCAGCATTTT. Its translation: CASSPRGGGSSNQPQHF. Combining the CDR3 with reference TRBV7-8 and TRBJ1-5 gives the whole variable domain GAGVSQSPRYKVAKRGQDVALRCDPISGHVSLFWYQQALGQGPEFLTYFQNEAQLDKSGLPSDRFFAERPEGSVSTLKIQRTQQEDSAVYLCASSPRGGGSSNQPQHFGDGTRLSIL.

The chain is built from TRBV28 and TRBJ1-3; perhaps TRBD1 as D (5 bases). Germline V gene sequence: CDR1 MDHEN, CDR2 SYDVKM. The V and J ends lost 7 bases and 0 bases respectively, with 13 bases between them. The CDR3 consists of 15 residues. The CDR3 DNA sequence: TGTGCCAGCACCCCCGGACAACACTCTGGAAACACCATATATTTT. It translates to CASTPGQHSGNTIYF.